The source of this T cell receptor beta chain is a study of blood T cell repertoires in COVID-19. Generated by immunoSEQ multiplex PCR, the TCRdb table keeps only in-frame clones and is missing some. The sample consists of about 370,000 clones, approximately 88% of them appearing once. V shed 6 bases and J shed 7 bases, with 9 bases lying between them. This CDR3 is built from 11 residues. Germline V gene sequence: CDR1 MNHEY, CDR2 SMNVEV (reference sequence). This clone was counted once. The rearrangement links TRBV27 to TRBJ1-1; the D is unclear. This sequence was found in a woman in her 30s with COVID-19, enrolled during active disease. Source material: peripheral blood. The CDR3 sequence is CASSTGNEAFF. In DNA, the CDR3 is TGTGCCAGCAGCACCGGGAATGAAGCTTTCTTT.